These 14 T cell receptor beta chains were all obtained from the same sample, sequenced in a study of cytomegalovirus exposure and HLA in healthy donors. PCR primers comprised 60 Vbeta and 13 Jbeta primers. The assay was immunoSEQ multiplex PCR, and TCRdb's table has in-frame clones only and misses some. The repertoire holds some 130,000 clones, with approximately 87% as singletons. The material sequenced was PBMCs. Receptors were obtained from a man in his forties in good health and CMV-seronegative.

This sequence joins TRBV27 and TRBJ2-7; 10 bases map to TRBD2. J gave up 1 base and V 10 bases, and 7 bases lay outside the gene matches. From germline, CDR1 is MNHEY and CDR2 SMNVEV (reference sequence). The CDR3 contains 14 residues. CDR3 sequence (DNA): TGTGCCACCTCCCCGGGACTAGCGTCCTACGAGCAGTACTTC. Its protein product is CATSPGLASYEQYF.

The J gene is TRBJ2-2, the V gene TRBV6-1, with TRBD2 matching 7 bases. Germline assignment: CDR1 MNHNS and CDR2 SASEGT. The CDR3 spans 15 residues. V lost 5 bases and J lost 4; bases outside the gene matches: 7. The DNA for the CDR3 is TGTGCCAGCAGTTGGCTAGCGGTGGGCACCGGGGAGCTGTTTTTT. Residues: CASSWLAVGTGELFF.

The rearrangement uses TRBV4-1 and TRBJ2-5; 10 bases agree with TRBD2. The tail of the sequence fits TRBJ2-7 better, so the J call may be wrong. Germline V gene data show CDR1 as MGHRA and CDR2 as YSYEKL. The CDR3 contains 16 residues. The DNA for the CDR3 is TGCGCCAGCAGCCAAGAGGGACTAGCGTCCGCCTACGAGCAGTACTTC. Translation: CASSQEGLASAYEQYF.

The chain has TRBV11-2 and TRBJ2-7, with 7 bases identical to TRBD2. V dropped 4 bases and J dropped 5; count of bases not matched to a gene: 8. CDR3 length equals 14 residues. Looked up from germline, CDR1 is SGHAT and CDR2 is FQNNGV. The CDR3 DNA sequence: TGTGCCAGCAGCTGGGGCCTAGCGGTCAACGAGCAGTACTTC. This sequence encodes CASSWGLAVNEQYF.

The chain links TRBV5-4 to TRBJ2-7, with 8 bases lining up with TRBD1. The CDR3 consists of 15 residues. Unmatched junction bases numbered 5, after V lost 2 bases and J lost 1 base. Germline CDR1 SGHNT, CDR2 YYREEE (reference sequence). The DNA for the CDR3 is TGTGCCAGCAGCTTTTTTGACAGGGGATCCTACGAGCAGTACTTC. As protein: CASSFFDRGSYEQYF.

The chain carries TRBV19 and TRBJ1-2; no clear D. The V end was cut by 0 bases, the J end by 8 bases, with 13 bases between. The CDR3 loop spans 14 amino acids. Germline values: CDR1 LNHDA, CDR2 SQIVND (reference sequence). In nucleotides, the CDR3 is TGTGCCAGTAGTATAGAACCCAGGCAAAGGGGCTACACCTTC. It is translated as CASSIEPRQRGYTF.

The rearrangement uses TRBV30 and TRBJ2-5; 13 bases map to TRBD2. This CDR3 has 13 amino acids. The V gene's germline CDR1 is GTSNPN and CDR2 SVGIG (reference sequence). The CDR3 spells CAQGLAGAETQYF. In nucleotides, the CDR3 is TGTGCTCAAGGACTAGCGGGAGCAGAGACCCAGTACTTC.

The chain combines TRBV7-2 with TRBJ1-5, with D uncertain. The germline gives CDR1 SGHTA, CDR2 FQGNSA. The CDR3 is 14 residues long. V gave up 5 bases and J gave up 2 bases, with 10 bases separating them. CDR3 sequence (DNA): TGTGCCAGCAGCCCGGTATTGGGCAATCAGCCCCAGCATTTT. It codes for CASSPVLGNQPQHF.

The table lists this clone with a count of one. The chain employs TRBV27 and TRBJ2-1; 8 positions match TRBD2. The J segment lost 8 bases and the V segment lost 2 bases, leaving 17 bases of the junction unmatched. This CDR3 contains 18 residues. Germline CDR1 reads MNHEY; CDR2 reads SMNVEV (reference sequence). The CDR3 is CASSLNPPASGLGDEQFF. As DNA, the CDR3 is TGTGCCAGCAGTTTAAACCCCCCGGCTAGCGGGCTTGGGGATGAGCAGTTCTTC.

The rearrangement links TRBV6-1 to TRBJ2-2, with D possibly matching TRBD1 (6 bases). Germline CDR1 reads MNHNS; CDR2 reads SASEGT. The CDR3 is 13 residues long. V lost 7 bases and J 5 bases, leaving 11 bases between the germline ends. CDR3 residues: CASTSTGTGELFF. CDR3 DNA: TGTGCCAGCACATCCACAGGGACCGGGGAGCTGTTTTTT.

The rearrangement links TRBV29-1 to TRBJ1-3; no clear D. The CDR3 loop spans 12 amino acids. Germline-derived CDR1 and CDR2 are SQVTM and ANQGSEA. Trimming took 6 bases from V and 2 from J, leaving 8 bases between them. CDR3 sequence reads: CSVPGAGNTIYF. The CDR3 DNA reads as TGCAGCGTCCCAGGCGCTGGAAACACCATATATTTT.

The CDR3 loop reads CSTRTGQNTGELFF. In DNA form, the CDR3 reads TGCAGCACCCGGACAGGCCAGAACACCGGGGAGCTGTTTTTT. The rearrangement joins TRBV29-1 to TRBJ2-2; 7 nucleotides match TRBD1. The V gene end was trimmed by 8 bases and the J gene end by 1 base; junction bases not matched to a gene: 7. The CDR3 has 14 amino acids. CDR1 is SQVTM and CDR2 is ANQGSEA in the germline V gene.

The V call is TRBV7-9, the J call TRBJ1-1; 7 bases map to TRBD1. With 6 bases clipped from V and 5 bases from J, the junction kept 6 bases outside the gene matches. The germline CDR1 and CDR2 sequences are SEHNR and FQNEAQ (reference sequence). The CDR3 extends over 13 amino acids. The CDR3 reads CASRPTGLTEAFF. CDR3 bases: TGTGCCAGCAGACCGACAGGGCTGACTGAAGCTTTCTTT.

The CDR3 DNA follows: TGTGCCAGCAGCAATTATAGCACTTATGGCTACACCTTC. It codes for CASSNYSTYGYTF. The chain joins TRBV21-1 to TRBJ1-2. TRBV21-1 is tagged as a pseudogene. The CDR3 consists of 13 residues.